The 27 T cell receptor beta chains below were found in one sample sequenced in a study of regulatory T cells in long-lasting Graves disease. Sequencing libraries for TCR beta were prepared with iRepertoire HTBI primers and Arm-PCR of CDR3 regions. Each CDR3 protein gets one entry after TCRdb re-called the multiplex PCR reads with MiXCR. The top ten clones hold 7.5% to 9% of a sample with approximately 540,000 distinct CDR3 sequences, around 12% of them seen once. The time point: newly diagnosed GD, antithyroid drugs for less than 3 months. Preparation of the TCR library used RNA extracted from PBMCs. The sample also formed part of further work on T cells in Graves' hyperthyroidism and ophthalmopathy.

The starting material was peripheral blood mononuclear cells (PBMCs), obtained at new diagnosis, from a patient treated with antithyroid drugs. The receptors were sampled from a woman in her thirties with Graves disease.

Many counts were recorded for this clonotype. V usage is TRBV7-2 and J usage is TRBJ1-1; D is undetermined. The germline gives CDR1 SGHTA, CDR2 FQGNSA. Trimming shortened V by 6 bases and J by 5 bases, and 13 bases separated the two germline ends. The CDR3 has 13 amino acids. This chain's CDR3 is CASSLRAETEAFF. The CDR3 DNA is TGTGCCAGCAGTCTCCGGGCCGAGACTGAAGCTTTCTTT.

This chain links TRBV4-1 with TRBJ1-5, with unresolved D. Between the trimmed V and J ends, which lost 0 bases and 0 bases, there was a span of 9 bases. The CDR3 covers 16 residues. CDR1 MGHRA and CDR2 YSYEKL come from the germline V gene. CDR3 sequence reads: CASSQDRTNSNQPQHF. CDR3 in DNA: TGCGCCAGCAGCCAAGATAGGACTAATAGCAATCAGCCCCAGCATTTT.

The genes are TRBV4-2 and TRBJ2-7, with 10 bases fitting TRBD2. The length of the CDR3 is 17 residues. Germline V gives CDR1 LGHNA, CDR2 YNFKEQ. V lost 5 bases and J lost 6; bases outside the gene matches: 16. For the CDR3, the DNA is TGTGCCAGCAGCGCACTTGGAGAACTAGCGGGGAAAGGCGAGCAGTACTTC. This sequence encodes CASSALGELAGKGEQYF.

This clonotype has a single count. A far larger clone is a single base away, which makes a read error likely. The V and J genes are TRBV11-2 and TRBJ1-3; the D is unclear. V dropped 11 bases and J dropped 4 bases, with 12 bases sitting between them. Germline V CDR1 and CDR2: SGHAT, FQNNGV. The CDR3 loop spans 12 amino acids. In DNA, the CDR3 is TGTGCCGGCGCACGGGGAGGAAACACCATATATTTT. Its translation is CAGARGGNTIYF.

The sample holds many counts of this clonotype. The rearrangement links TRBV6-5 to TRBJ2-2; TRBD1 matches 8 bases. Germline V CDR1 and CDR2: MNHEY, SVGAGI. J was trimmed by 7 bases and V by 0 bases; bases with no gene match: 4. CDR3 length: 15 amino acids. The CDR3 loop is CASSYSQGAYGELFF. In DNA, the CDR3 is TGTGCCAGCAGTTACTCGCAGGGGGCATACGGGGAGCTGTTTTTT.

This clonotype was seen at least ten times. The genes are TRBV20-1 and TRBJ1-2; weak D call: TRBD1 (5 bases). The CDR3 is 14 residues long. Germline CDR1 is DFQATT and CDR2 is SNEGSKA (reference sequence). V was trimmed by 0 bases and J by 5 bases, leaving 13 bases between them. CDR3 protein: CSARDKRGVYGYTF. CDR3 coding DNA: TGCAGTGCTAGAGACAAAAGAGGGGTATATGGCTACACCTTC.

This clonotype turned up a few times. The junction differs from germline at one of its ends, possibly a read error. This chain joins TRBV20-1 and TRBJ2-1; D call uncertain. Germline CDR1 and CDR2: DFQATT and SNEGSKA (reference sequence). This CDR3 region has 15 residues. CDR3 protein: CSASQTPRSYDEQFF. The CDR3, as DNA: TGCAGTGCTAGTCAAACCCCACGCTCCTACGATGAGCAGTTCTTC.

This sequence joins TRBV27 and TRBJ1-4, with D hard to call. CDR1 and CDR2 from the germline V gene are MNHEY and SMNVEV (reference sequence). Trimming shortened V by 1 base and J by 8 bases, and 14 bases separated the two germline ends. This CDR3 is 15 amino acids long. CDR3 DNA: TGTGCCAGCAGTTTATGGGGTGACGGACGGGAAAAACTGTTTTTT. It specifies CASSLWGDGREKLFF.

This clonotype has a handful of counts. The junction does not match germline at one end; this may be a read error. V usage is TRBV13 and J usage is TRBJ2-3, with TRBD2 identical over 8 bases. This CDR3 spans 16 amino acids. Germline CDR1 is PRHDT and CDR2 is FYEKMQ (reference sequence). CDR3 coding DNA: TGTGCCAGCAGCTTCACGAGCGGGGGAAGCACAGGTACGCAGTATTTT. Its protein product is CASSFTSGGSTGTQYF.

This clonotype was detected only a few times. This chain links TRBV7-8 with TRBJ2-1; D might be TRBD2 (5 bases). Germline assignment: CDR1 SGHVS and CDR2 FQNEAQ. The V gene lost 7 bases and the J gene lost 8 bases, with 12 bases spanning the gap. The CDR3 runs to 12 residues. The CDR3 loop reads CASTNRGHEQFF. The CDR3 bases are TGTGCCAGCACGAACCGAGGGCATGAGCAGTTCTTC.

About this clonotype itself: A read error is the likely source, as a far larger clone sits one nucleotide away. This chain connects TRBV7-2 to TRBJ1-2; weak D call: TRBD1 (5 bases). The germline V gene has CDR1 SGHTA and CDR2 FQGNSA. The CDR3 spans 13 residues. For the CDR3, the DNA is TGTGCCGGCAGCTTAATTAGGGGAGATGGCTACACCTTC. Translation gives CAGSLIRGDGYTF. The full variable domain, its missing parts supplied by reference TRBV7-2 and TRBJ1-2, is GAGVSQSPSNKVTEKGKDVELRCDPISGHTALYWYRQSLGQGLEFLIYFQGNSAPDKSGLPSDRFSAERTGGSVSTLTIQRTQQEDSAVYLCAGSLIRGDGYTFGSGTRLTVV.

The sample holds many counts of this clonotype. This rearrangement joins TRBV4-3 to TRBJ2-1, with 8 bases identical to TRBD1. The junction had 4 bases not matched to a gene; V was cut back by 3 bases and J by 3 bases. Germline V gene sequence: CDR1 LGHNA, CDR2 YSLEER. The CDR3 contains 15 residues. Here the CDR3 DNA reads TGCGCCAGCAGCCACGGGACAGGAGTCTACAATGAGCAGTTCTTC. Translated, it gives CASSHGTGVYNEQFF.

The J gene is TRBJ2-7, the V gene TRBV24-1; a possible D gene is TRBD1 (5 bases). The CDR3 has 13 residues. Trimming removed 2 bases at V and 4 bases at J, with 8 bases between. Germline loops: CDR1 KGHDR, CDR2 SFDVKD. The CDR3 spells CATSDSDKYEQYF. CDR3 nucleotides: TGTGCCACCAGTGATTCGGACAAGTACGAGCAGTACTTC.

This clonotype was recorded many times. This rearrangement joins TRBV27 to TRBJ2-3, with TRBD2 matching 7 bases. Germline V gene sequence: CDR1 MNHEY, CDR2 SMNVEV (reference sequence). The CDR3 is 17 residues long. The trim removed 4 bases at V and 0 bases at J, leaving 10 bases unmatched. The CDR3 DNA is TGTGCCAGCAGTTCCCTAAGACTAGCTTCTAGCACAGATACGCAGTATTTT. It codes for CASSSLRLASSTDTQYF.

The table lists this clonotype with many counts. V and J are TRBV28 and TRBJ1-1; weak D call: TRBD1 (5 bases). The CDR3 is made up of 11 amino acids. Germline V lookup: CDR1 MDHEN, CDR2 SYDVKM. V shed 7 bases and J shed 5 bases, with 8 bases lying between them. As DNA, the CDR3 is TGTGCCAGCACCCAGGGTACTGAAGCTTTCTTT. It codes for CASTQGTEAFF.

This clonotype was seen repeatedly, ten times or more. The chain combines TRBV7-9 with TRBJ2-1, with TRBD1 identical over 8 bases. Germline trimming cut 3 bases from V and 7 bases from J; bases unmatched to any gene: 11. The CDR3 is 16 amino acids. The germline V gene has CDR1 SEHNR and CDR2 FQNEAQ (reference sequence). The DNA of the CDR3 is TGTGCCAGCAGCTTCGGGGCCGGGACAGGCTCGAATGAGCAGTTCTTC. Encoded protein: CASSFGAGTGSNEQFF.

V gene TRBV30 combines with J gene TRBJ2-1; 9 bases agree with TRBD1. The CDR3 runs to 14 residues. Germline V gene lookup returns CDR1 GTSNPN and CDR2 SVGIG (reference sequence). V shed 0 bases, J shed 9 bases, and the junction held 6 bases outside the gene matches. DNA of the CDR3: TGTGCCTGGAGTGTAGGGGGGACAGGGATTGAGCAGTTCTTC. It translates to CAWSVGGTGIEQFF.

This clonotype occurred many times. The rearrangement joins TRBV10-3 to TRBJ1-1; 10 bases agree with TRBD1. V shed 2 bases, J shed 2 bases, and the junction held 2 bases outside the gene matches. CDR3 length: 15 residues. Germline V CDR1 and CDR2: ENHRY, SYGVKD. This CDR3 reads CAISERDRGNTEAFF. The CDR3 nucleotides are TGTGCCATCAGTGAGAGGGACAGGGGCAACACTGAAGCTTTCTTT.

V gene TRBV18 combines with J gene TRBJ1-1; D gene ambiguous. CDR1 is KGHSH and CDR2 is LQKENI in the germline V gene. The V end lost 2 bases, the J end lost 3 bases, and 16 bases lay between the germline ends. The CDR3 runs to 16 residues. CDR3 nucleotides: TGTGCCAGCTCACCAGGTCTCCTTCCTGGGGACACTGAAGCTTTCTTT. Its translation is CASSPGLLPGDTEAFF.

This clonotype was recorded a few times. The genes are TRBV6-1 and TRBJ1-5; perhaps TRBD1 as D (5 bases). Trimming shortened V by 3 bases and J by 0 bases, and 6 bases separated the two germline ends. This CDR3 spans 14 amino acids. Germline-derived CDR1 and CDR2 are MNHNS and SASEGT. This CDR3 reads CASSDGHSNQPQHF. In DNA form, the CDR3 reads TGTGCCAGCAGTGACGGACATAGCAATCAGCCCCAGCATTTT.

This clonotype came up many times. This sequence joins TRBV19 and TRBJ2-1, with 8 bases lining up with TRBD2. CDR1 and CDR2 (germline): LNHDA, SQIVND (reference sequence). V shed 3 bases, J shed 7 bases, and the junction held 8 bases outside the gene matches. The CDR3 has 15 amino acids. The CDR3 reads CASSIPAGARNEQFF. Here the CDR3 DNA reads TGTGCCAGTAGTATTCCAGCGGGAGCTAGGAATGAGCAGTTCTTC.

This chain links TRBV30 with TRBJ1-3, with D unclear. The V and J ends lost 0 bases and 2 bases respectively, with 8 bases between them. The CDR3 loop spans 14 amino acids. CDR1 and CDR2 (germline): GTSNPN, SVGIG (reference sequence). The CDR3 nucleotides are TGTGCCTGGAGTGTATTCACCCCTGGAAACACCATATATTTT. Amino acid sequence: CAWSVFTPGNTIYF.

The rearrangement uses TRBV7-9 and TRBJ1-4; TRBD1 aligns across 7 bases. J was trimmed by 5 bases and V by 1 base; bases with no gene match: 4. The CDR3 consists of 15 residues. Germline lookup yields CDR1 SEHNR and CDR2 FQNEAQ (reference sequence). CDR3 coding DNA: TGTGCCAGCAGCTTAGGACAGGGTCAAAATGAAAAACTGTTTTTT. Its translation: CASSLGQGQNEKLFF.

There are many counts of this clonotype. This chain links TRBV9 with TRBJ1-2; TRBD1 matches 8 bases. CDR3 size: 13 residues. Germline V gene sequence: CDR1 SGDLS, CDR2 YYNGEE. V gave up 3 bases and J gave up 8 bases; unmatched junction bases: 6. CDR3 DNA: TGTGCCAGCAGCGCGGGACAGGAGGGGGGCTACACCTTC. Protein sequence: CASSAGQEGGYTF.

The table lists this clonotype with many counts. Here the CDR3 reads CASSQDGRDTQYF. CDR3 in DNA: TGTGCCAGCAGCCAAGATGGCCGGGATACGCAGTATTTT. The chain uses TRBV3-1 and TRBJ2-3; no clear D. The CDR3 runs 13 residues. Trimming removed 0 bases from V and 6 bases from J, with 7 bases in between. CDR1 and CDR2 (germline): LGHDT, YNNKEL (reference sequence).

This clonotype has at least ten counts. The CDR3 bases are TGTGCCAGCAGCTTAAATATCCTCGCTACTGAAGCTTTCTTT. Its protein is CASSLNILATEAFF. The rearrangement links TRBV11-2 to TRBJ2-3, with no clear D. The end of the DNA fits TRBJ1-1 better, so the J call may be wrong. CDR1 is SGHAT and CDR2 is FQNNGV in the germline V gene. CDR3 length equals 14 residues.

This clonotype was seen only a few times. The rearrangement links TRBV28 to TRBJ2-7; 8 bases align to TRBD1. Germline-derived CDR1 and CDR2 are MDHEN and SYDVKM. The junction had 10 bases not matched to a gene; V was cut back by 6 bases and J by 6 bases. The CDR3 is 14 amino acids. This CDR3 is CASRTTGGVGEQYF. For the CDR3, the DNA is TGTGCCAGCAGGACCACAGGGGGTGTAGGCGAGCAGTACTTC.